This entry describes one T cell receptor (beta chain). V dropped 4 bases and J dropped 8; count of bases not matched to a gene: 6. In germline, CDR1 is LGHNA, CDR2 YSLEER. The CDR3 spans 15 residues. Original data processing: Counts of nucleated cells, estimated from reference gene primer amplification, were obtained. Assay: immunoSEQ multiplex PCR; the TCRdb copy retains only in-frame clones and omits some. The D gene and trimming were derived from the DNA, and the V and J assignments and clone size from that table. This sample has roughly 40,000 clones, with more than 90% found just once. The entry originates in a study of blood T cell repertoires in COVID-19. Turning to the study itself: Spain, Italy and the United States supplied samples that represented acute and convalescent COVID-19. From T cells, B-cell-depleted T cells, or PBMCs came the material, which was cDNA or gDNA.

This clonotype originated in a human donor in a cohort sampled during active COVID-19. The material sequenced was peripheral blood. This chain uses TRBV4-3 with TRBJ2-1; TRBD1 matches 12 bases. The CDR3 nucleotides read TGCGCCAGCAGCCCGGGACAGGGGGCGCGTTATGAGCAGTTCTTC. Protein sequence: CASSPGQGARYEQFF.